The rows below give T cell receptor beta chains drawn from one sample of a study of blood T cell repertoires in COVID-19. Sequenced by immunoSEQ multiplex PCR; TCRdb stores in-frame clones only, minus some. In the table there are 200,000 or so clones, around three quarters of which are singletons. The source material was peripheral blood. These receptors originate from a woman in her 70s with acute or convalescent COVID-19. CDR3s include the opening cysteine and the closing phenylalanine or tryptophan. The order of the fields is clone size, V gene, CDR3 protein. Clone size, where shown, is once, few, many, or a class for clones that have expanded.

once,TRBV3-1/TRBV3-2,CASSHAGTGGRSNQPQHF
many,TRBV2,CASRGRDPELFF
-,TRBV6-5,CASSTKTEAFF
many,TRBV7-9,CASSFWTGRGADTQYF
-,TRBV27,CASSPSGYNEKLFF
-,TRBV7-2,CASSSRYEQYF
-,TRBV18,CASSLGTGTDTQYF
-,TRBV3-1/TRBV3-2,CASSPTSGFYEQYF
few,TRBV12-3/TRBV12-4,CASSLAAYRGYTF
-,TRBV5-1,CASSVGGTASDTQYF
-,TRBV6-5,CASSYAARETQYF
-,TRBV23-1,CASSPPGINSPLHF
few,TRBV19,CASSKNSGRANGELFF
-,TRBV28,CASRPGGGLKGYTF
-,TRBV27,CASSLRTGSNQPQHF
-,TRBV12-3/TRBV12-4,CASSPTGNTEAFF
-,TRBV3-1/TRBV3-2,CASQQTNYGYTF
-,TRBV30,CASDRGGETQYF
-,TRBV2,CASSSTRDTGELFF
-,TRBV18,CASSPLGSGANVLTF
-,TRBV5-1,CASSLVGGEGSEAFF
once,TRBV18,CASSPDQGNYGYTF
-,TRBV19,CASSIVELADSTDTQYF
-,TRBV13,CASRHDTGTGRQPQHF